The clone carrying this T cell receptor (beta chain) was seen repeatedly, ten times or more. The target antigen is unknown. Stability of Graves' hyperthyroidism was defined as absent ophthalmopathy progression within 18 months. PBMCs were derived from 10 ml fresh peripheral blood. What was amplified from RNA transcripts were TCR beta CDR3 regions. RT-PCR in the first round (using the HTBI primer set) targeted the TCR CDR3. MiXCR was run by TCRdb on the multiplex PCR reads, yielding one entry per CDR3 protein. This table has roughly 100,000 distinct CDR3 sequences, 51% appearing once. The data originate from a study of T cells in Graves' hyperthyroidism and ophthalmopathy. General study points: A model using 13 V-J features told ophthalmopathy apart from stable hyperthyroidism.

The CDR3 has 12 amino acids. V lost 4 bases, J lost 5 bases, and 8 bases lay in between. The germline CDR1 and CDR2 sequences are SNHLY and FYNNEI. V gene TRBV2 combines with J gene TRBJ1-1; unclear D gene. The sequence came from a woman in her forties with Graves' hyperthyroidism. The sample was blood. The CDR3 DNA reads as TGTGCCAGCAGTGGAAGCGGGACTGAAGCTTTCTTT. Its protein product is CASSGSGTEAFF.